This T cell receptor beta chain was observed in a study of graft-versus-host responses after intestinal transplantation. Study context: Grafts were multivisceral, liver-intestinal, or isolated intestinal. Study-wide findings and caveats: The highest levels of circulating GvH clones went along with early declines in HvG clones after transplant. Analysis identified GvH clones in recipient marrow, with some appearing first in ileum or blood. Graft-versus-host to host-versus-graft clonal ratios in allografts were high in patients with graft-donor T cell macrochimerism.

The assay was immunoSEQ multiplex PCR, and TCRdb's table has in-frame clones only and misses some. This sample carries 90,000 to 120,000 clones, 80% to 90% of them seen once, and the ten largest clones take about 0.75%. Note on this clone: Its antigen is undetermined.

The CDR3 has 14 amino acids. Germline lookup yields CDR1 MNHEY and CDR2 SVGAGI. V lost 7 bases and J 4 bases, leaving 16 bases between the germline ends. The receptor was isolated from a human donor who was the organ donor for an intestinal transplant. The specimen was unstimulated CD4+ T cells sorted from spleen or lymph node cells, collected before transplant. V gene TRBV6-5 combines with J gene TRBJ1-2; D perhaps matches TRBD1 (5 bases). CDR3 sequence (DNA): TGTGCCAGCACCCCTCGGGGGATACTCTATGGCTACACCTTC. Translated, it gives CASTPRGILYGYTF.